This TCR beta chain was sequenced for a study of shared clonotypes between healthy human individuals. Study results and caveats: Between a few donors, naive CD4 clonotypes were shared at a level of about 5%.

Using immunoSEQ multiplex PCR, the repertoire was profiled, and TCRdb retains in-frame clones only, with some absent. Among approximately 620,000 clones, less than 98% were seen once, and the ten largest hold 0.057%. Comment on this clone: As yet, its antigen is unknown.

Germline assignment: CDR1 MNHEY and CDR2 SMNVEV (reference sequence). The CDR3 has 13 residues. V was clipped by 5 bases and J by 3 bases; unmatched bases: 4. V and J are TRBV27 and TRBJ2-7, with 7 nucleotides matching TRBD2. This TCR came from a woman aged 25 to 39 in good health. Sequenced material: naive CD4+ T cells sorted from blood. Subset described: CD45RA+ positively selected. Here the CDR3 reads CASSGWTSYEQYF. DNA for the CDR3: TGTGCCAGCAGTGGCTGGACTAGCTACGAGCAGTACTTC.